The clone carrying this T cell receptor (beta chain) has just one count. Its antigen is unknown. CDR1 is SEHNR, CDR2 FQNEAQ, per germline (reference sequence). The CDR3 loop spans 17 amino acids. Trimming stripped 6 bases from V and 4 bases from J, with 22 bases between. These data originate in a study of Ad26.COV2.S vaccination and SARS-CoV-2 variants. The study's findings and limits: Spike-specific CD8+ and CD4+ T cell responses reportedly showed substantial breadth after vaccination. Vaccine and placebo groups showed comparable non-spike TCR breadth.

Treatment specified: around 19 received Ad26.COV2.S at low or high dose, single or two shots; 5 received placebo; per-sample allocation not given. Day 63 after the first injection of vaccine or placebo was the sampling time. An 18-55-year-old adult in Boston served as donor. Libraries were prepared by immunoSEQ multiplex PCR; TCRdb keeps only in-frame clonotypes and omits some of them. The sample carries some 250,000 clones, roughly 90% recorded once. V is TRBV7-9 and J is TRBJ2-1; D possibly corresponds to TRBD1 (6 bases). The sequencing here drew on peripheral blood, taken in a trial of Ad26.COV2.S vaccine versus placebo. The receptor comes from a person between 18 and 59 years old who received the Ad26.COV2.S COVID-19 vaccine or a placebo. The CDR3, as DNA: TGTGCCAGCAGTTTGGGGGCGGCGACGAGCCTTTACAATGAGCAGTTCTTC. Protein sequence: CASSLGAATSLYNEQFF.